Listed below are T cell receptor beta chains from one sample, sequenced in a study of T cell responses to AZD1222 COVID-19 vaccine. Data came from immunoSEQ multiplex PCR; TCRdb stores just in-frame clones and leaves some out. The sample lists some 120,000 clones; 86% were seen once. The specimen was peripheral blood, collected on day 0 of AZD1222 vaccination. These receptor sequences come from an adult in good health. Each CDR3 is given with its conserved first and last residue. A row's size may be missing; if present it is once, few, many or a size class.

>TRBJ1-5|TRBV19|15|-
CASSPPVYSNQPQHF
>TRBJ2-3|TRBV30|16|few
CAWNTGTSVSTDTQYF
>TRBJ2-3|TRBV2|9|-
CASGDTQYF
>TRBJ2-5|TRBV20-1|11|-
CSASTRETQYF
>TRBJ2-7|TRBV3-1/TRBV3-2|15|-
CASSQDWRQAYEQYF
>TRBJ2-5|TRBV3-1/TRBV3-2|12|-
CASSRDEETQYF
>TRBJ1-1|TRBV28|9|-
CASGTGAFF
>TRBJ1-5|TRBV30|15|-
CAWSVRGGGNQPQHF
>TRBJ1-2|TRBV28|15|-
CASSIPGTDLRGYTF
>TRBJ2-1|TRBV4-2|16|-
CASSQEPGLAGGEQFF
>TRBJ2-1|TRBV6-5|15|-
CASSYRTGGRNEQFF
>TRBJ1-5|TRBV19|12|-
CASSIAGGPQHF